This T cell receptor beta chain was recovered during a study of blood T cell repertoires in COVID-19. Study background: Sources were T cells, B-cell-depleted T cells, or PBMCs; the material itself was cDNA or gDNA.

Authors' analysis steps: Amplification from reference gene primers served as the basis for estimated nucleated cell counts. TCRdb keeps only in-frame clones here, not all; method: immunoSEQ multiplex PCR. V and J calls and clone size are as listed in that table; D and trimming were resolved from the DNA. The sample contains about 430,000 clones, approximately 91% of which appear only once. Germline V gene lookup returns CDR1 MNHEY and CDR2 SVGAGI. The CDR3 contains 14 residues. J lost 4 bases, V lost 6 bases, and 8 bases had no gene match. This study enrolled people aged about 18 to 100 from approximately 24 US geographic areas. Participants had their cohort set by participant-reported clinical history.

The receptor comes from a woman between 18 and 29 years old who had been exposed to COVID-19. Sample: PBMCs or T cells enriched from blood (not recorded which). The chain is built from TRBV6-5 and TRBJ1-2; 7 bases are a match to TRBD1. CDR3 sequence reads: CASSPATGSYGYTF. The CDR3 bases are TGTGCCAGCAGCCCGGCGACAGGGAGCTATGGCTACACCTTC.